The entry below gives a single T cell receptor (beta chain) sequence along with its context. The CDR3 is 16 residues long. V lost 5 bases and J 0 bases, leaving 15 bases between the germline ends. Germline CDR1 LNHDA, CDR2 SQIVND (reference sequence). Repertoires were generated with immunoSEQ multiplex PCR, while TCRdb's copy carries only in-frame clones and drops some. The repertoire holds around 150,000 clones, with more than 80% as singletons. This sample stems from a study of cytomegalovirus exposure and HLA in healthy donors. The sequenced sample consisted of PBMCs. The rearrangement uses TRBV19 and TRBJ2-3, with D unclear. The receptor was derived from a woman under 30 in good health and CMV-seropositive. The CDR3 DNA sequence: TGTGCCAGTAGTCCTCAGACACCTTCTAGCACAGATACGCAGTATTTT. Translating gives CASSPQTPSSTDTQYF.